Detailed here is one T cell receptor (beta chain). This sample is drawn from a study of blood T cells in healthy people across ages. Study-wide context: T cells yielded about one barcoded beta molecule per two cells through template switching.

V was pared by 1 base and J by 5 bases, with 11 bases between. Germline V gene data show CDR1 as DFQATT and CDR2 as SNEGSKA (reference sequence). The CDR3 spans 13 residues. Sample-barcoded 5' priming and a J-beta primer mix drove a second PCR of about 6 to 11 cycles. TCRdb re-called the 5' RACE reads through MiXCR, storing one row per CDR3 protein. The top ten hold roughly 17% of the sample, which has hundreds of thousands of distinct CDR3 sequences, more than 25% seen once. The TCR sequence derives from a woman older than 75 in good health. Sequencing was performed on blood. This chain uses TRBV20-1 with TRBJ2-5, with D unclear. The CDR3 DNA is TGCAGTGCTAGAGCCCCCTCTGGGGAGACCCAGTACTTC. Translation gives CSARAPSGETQYF.